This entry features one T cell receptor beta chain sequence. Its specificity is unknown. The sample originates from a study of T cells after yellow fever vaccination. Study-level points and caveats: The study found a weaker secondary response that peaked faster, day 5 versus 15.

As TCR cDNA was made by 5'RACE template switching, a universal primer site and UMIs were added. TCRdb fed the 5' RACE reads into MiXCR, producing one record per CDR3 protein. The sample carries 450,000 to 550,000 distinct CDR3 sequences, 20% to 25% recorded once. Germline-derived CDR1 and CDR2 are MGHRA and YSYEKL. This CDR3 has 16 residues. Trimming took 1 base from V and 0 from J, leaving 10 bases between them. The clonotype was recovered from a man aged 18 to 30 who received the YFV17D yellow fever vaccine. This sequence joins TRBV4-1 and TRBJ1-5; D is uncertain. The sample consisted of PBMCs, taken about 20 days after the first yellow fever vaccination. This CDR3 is CASSQGAGYSNQPQHF. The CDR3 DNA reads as TGCGCCAGCAGCCAAGGGGCAGGATATAGCAATCAGCCCCAGCATTTT.